Below, one T cell receptor beta chain is given with its context. The study ran its PCR with 60 Vbeta and 13 Jbeta primers. Measured with immunoSEQ multiplex PCR; TCRdb has only the in-frame clones, and not every one. Among tens of thousands of clones, roughly 76% were seen once, and the ten largest hold about 1.9%. This record comes from a study of cytomegalovirus exposure and HLA in healthy donors. The CDR3 spans 14 residues. Germline loops: CDR1 SEHNR, CDR2 FQNEAQ (reference sequence). J lost 5 bases, V lost 6 bases, and 7 bases had no gene match. Sequenced: PBMCs. The V call is TRBV7-9, the J call TRBJ2-5; 9 nucleotides line up with TRBD2. The clonotype was recovered from a woman aged 25 to 39 in good health and CMV-seronegative. The CDR3 DNA follows: TGTGCCAGCAGTTTCTTAGCGGGAGTGGAGACCCAGTACTTC. Encoded protein: CASSFLAGVETQYF.